The 11 T cell receptor beta chains below all came from one sample that was sequenced in a study of T cells in localized non-small cell lung cancer. Produced via immunoSEQ multiplex PCR; TCRdb's table is partial and in-frame only. The sample contains about 79,000 clones, 70% to 90% of which appear only once. The sequencing here drew on peripheral blood, taken before any cancer treatment. Every receptor here comes from a female donor at least 60 years old with stage I lung adenocarcinoma.

J is TRBJ1-2 and V is TRBV19; D perhaps matches TRBD1 (5 bases). CDR3 length: 15 amino acids. CDR1 and CDR2 (germline): LNHDA, SQIVND (reference sequence). The V gene lost 7 bases and the J gene lost 10 bases, with 25 bases spanning the gap. The CDR3 nucleotides are TGTGCCAGTACCCCCGGAGCTTACAGGCAACGAGACTACACCTTC. It is translated as CASTPGAYRQRDYTF. Supplemented by reference TRBV19 and TRBJ1-2, the full variable domain reads DGGITQSPKYLFRKEGQNVTLSCEQNLNHDAMYWYRQDPGQGLRLIYYSQIVNDFQKGDIAEGYSVSREKKESFPLTVTSAQKNPTAFYLCASTPGAYRQRDYTFGSGTRLTVV.

The chain has TRBV2 and TRBJ2-1, with TRBD2 as a possible D gene (5 bases). V gave up 4 bases and J gave up 9 bases, with 13 bases separating them. Germline V gives CDR1 SNHLY, CDR2 FYNNEI. This CDR3 has 13 amino acids. CDR3 amino acids: CASSGPSPGEQFF. CDR3 sequence (DNA): TGTGCCAGCAGTGGGCCTAGCCCGGGTGAGCAGTTCTTC.

The genes are TRBV5-1 and TRBJ2-3; the D call may be TRBD1 or TRBD2 (5 bases each). Looked up from germline, CDR1 is SGHRS and CDR2 is YFSETQ. The CDR3 runs to 16 residues. V was clipped by 0 bases and J by 2 bases, with 13 bases between them. CDR3 DNA: TGCGCCAGCAGCTTGGCCGGTGGGACCCCCACAGATACGCAGTATTTT. Protein sequence: CASSLAGGTPTDTQYF.

J is TRBJ1-5 and V is TRBV6-1; D may be TRBD1 (6 bases). There are 14 residues in the CDR3. Germline CDR1 and CDR2: MNHNS and SASEGT. V lost 6 bases to trimming and J lost 3 bases, with 12 bases between them. CDR3 amino acids: CASSFTGSNQPQHF. In nucleotides, the CDR3 is TGTGCCAGCAGCTTCACAGGGTCCAATCAGCCCCAGCATTTT.

There are a few counts of this clone. The V call is TRBV11-1, the J call TRBJ1-1; no clear D. The CDR3 covers 15 residues. The germline V gene encodes CDR1 SGHAT and CDR2 FQDESV (reference sequence). Trimming left V 8 bases short and J 4 bases short, with 20 bases between. CDR3 DNA: TGTGCCAGCTCAAAACAAAAGACATTTGGCACTGAAGCTTTCTTT. Amino acids: CASSKQKTFGTEAFF.

The chain uses TRBV9 and TRBJ2-3; no clear D. Germline V gene lookup returns CDR1 SGDLS and CDR2 YYNGEE. The germline V and J ends were trimmed by 0 bases and 2 bases, with 4 bases remaining between them. This CDR3 contains 13 residues. The chain's CDR3 is CASSVVFTDTQYF. In DNA, the CDR3 is TGTGCCAGCAGCGTAGTCTTCACAGATACGCAGTATTTT.

The chain couples TRBV4-1 to TRBJ1-4, with D possibly matching TRBD1 (5 bases). Trimming pared 0 bases from V and 5 bases from J, leaving 13 bases between. This CDR3 is 16 amino acids long. Per germline, CDR1 MGHRA and CDR2 YSYEKL. The DNA for the CDR3 is TGCGCCAGCAGCCAAGATACAGGCAGAACGAATGAAAAACTGTTTTTT. Protein product: CASSQDTGRTNEKLFF.

This sequence joins TRBV21-1 and TRBJ2-1. TRBV21-1 is described as a pseudogene. The CDR3 spans 16 residues. In DNA, the CDR3 is TGTGCCAGCAGCAAAGAAAGTAGAGGGGGGTACAATGAGCAGTTCTTC. The encoded protein is CASSKESRGGYNEQFF.

The V gene is TRBV6-5, the J gene TRBJ1-1; D gene ambiguous. Germline CDR1 and CDR2: MNHEY and SVGAGI. The CDR3 sequence is 14 residues long. Trimming stripped 2 bases from V and 6 bases from J, with 13 bases between. In DNA form, the CDR3 reads TGTGCCAGCAGTTACGGGTCAGAGACCTCTGAAGCTTTCTTT. Translated: CASSYGSETSEAFF.

V gene TRBV15 combines with J gene TRBJ2-2, with D perhaps TRBD2 (5 bases). V lost 4 bases and J lost 4, with 22 bases in between. The germline CDR1 and CDR2 sequences are LNHNV and YYDKDF (reference sequence). This CDR3 contains 18 residues. CDR3 DNA sequence: TGTGCCACCAGCATGGTATGGACGGGTCAAGGGAGCACCGGGGAGCTGTTTTTT. As protein: CATSMVWTGQGSTGELFF.

The V and J genes are TRBV5-3 and TRBJ1-2; D gene unclear. TRBV5-3 is filed as an ORF, its function uncertain. This CDR3 contains 12 residues. The V and J ends lost 8 bases and 12 bases respectively, with 20 bases between them. CDR3: CASSTWTRENTF. The CDR3 DNA follows: TGTGCCAGCAGCACGTGGACCCGAGAGAACACCTTC.